One T cell receptor beta chain is described in this entry. Its target is not known. These data come from a study of cytomegalovirus exposure and HLA in healthy donors. Study context: The 120 validation repertoires matched the roughly 650 first-cohort repertoires in platform, a later analysis reported. Notes on the study in general: Reports credit the classifier with highly specific, highly sensitive diagnosis of cytomegalovirus status. Associated with cytomegalovirus, according to the listing, were around 160 TCR beta chains.

Clones were read by immunoSEQ multiplex PCR, and TCRdb kept only the in-frame ones, dropping some. There are about 270,000 clones in the sample; around 86% occur only once, and about 1% lies in the top ten. The V gene's germline CDR1 is SEHNR and CDR2 FQNEAQ (reference sequence). The CDR3 spans 16 residues. Trimming cost V 0 bases and J 3 bases, with 15 bases left between them. This sequence originates from a woman aged 18-29 years in good health and CMV-seronegative. The sequencing sample was made of PBMCs. The chain has TRBV7-9 and TRBJ2-7; D is possibly TRBD1 (5 bases). The chain's CDR3 is CASSLAQGEGVYEQYF. Here the CDR3 DNA reads TGTGCCAGCAGCTTAGCGCAGGGTGAAGGGGTCTACGAGCAGTACTTC.